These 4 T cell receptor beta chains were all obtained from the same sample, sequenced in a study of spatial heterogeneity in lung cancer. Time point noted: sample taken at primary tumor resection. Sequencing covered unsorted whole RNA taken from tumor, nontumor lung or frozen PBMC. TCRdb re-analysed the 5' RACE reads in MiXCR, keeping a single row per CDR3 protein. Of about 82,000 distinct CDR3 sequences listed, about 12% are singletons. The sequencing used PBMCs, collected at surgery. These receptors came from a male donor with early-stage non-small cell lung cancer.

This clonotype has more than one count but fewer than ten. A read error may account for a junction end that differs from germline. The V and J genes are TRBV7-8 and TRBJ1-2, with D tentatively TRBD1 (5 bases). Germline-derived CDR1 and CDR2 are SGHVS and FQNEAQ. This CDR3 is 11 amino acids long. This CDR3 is CASSLGQSTNF. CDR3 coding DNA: TGTGCCAGCAGCTTAGGACAGTCGACTAACTTC.

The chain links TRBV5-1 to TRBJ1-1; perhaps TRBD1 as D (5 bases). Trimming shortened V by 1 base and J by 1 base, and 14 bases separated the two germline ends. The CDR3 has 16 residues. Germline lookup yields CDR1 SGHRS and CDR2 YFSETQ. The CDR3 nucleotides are TGCGCCAGCAGCTTGATGGGCGCGACAGCGAACACTGAAGCTTTCTTT. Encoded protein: CASSLMGATANTEAFF.

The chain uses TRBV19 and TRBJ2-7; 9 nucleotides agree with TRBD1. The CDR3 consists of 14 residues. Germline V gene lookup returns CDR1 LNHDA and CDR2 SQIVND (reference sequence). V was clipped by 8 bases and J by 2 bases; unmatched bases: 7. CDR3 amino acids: CASSEGTGPYEQYF. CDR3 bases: TGTGCCAGTTCCGAGGGGACAGGGCCCTACGAGCAGTACTTC.

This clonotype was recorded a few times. The CDR3 sequence is CASSISANYGYTF. CDR3 DNA: TGTGCCAGTAGTATATCAGCTAACTATGGCTACACCTTC. This sequence joins TRBV19 and TRBJ1-2, with D hard to call. The V end lost 2 bases, the J end lost 0 bases, and 4 bases lay between the germline ends. The CDR3 has 13 amino acids. Germline CDR1 and CDR2: LNHDA and SQIVND (reference sequence).